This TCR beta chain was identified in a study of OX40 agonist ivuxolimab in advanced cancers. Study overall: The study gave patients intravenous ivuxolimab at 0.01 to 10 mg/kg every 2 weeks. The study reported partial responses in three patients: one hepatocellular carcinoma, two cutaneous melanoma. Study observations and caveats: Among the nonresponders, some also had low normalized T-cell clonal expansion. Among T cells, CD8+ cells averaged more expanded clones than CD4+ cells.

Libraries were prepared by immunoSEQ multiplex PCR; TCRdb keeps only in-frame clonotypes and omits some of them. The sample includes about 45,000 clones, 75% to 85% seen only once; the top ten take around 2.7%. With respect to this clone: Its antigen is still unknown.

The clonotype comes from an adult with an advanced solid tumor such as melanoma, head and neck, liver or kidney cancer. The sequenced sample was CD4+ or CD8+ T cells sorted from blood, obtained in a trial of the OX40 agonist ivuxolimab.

CDR3 sequence (DNA): TGTGCCAGCAGTTGGGACGCCTCCTACGAGCAGTACTTC. Its translation: CASSWDASYEQYF. This chain links TRBV27 with TRBJ2-7, with D possibly being TRBD1 or TRBD2 (5 bases each). The CDR3 totals 13 residues. Germline V gives CDR1 MNHEY, CDR2 SMNVEV (reference sequence). V gave up 4 bases and J gave up 0 bases, with 7 bases separating them.